The table lists the clone carrying this T cell receptor beta chain with many counts. The antigen is unknown. Amplification targeted TCR beta CDR3 regions from RNA transcripts. Initially, a first-round RT-PCR of the TCR CDR3 employed the HTBI primer set. TCRdb itself ran the multiplex PCR reads through MiXCR, one entry per CDR3 protein. The sample contains some 180,000 distinct CDR3 sequences, about a sixth of which appear only once. This sample stems from a study of T cells in Graves' hyperthyroidism and ophthalmopathy. Study overall: Before treatment of any kind, peripheral blood was taken at initial diagnosis. Study-wide results and caveats: Classification by a 13 V-J model distinguished ophthalmopathy from stable hyperthyroidism.

Germline lookup yields CDR1 SEHNR and CDR2 FQNEAQ (reference sequence). The CDR3 extends over 14 amino acids. V dropped 5 bases and J dropped 5 bases, with 12 bases sitting between them. The J gene is TRBJ2-2, the V gene TRBV7-9, with a possible D match to TRBD1 (6 bases). Sequencing was done on a sample of blood. This receptor was taken from a woman aged 50 to 60 with Graves' hyperthyroidism. CDR3 region: CASSRDIATGELFF. The CDR3 region has the DNA TGTGCCAGCAGCCGGGACATTGCTACCGGGGAGCTGTTTTTT.